These 7 T cell receptor beta chains share one sample of origin, sequenced in a study of blood T cell repertoires in COVID-19. Generated by immunoSEQ multiplex PCR, the TCRdb table keeps only in-frame clones and is missing some. The sample contains 70,000 to 90,000 clones, approximately 79% of which appear only once. Sequenced sample: peripheral blood. The receptor set was obtained from a human donor with acute or convalescent COVID-19. The donor label of this sample is uncertain.

The chain links TRBV29-1 to TRBJ2-1; 7 bases are a match to TRBD2. Per germline, CDR1 SQVTM and CDR2 ANQGSEA. J gave up 8 bases and V 3 bases, and 1 base lay outside the gene matches. CDR3 size: 11 residues. The CDR3 sequence is CSVDRGDEQFF. CDR3 nucleotide sequence: TGCAGCGTTGACCGGGGGGATGAGCAGTTCTTC.

The chain joins TRBV5-4 to TRBJ1-5; D ambiguous. Trimming removed 4 bases from V and 1 base from J, with 9 bases in between. The CDR3 runs to 14 residues. Looked up from germline, CDR1 is SGHNT and CDR2 is YYREEE (reference sequence). The CDR3 here is CASSLPGSNQPQHF. Here the CDR3 DNA reads TGTGCCAGCAGCCTTCCGGGAAGCAATCAGCCCCAGCATTTT.

The chain has TRBV29-1 and TRBJ2-2; no definite D call. The CDR3 has 11 amino acids. Germline V gene sequence: CDR1 SQVTM, CDR2 ANQGSEA. Trimming took off 7 bases at V and 7 bases at J, with 10 bases between the two ends. CDR3 coding DNA: TGCAGCGCCGTGACACGCGGGGAGCTGTTTTTT. This translates into CSAVTRGELFF.

A single count supports this clone. The rearrangement joins TRBV27 to TRBJ1-4, with a possible D match to TRBD1 (6 bases). V lost 2 bases and J lost 5, with 9 bases in between. The CDR3 has 14 amino acids. Germline V gives CDR1 MNHEY, CDR2 SMNVEV (reference sequence). The CDR3 DNA reads as TGTGCCAGCAGTTTAAGCCAGGGGAATGAAAAACTGTTTTTT. Residues: CASSLSQGNEKLFF.

The chain is built from TRBV6-5 and TRBJ1-1, with no clear D. V was cut by 5 bases and J by 4 bases, with 8 bases left in between. This CDR3 is built from 12 residues. Germline loops: CDR1 MNHEY, CDR2 SVGAGI. CDR3 sequence reads: CASSNGGTEAFF. CDR3 in DNA: TGTGCCAGCAGTAATGGAGGCACTGAAGCTTTCTTT.

The chain uses TRBV6-2 or TRBV6-3 and TRBJ2-3; D may be TRBD2 (6 bases). V lost 4 bases and J lost 6, with 11 bases in between. The germline gives CDR1 MNHEY, CDR2 SVGEGT. This CDR3 contains 13 residues. DNA for the CDR3: TGTGCCAGCAGTTGGAGGGTGGAGGATACGCAGTATTTT. Translating it yields CASSWRVEDTQYF.

The rearrangement links TRBV19 to TRBJ1-1, with D perhaps TRBD1 (5 bases). Germline V gene sequence: CDR1 LNHDA, CDR2 SQIVND (reference sequence). CDR3 length: 13 amino acids. Trimming removed 5 bases at V and 5 bases at J, with 12 bases between. Here the CDR3 DNA reads TGTGCCAGTAGTTCGGTGGGGGGAACTGAAGCTTTCTTT. Its protein product is CASSSVGGTEAFF.